Shown below are 24 T cell receptor beta chains from a single sample sequenced in a study of blood T cells in healthy people across ages. Sample-barcoded 5' priming and a J-beta primer mix drove a second PCR of roughly 6 to 12 cycles. TCRdb itself ran the 5' RACE reads through MiXCR, one entry per CDR3 protein. The table shows 700,000 to 900,000 distinct CDR3 sequences, with around 24% occurring only once. The same sample was also studied in work on T cells of mothers and their children.

Sequenced material: blood. The receptors here all came from a boy younger than 18 in good health.

This clonotype was detected only a few times. The chain recombines TRBV12-3 or TRBV12-4 with TRBJ2-7, with D possibly matching TRBD1 (6 bases). The CDR3 runs 15 residues. V lost 6 bases to trimming and J lost 3 bases, with 18 bases between them. The CDR3 spells CASSPDSQAIYEQYF. The CDR3 coding sequence is TGTGCCAGCAGCCCGGACAGCCAGGCCATCTACGAGCAGTACTTC.

This clonotype was detected only a few times. V gene TRBV9 combines with J gene TRBJ2-7; 7 bases agree with TRBD1. V was pared by 3 bases and J by 2 bases, with 11 bases of the junction left unmatched. The CDR3 is 16 residues long. Looked up from germline, CDR1 is SGDLS and CDR2 is YYNGEE. As DNA, the CDR3 is TGTGCCAGCAGCGCCCAGGAAGGGACAGCCACCTACGAGCAGTACTTC. It is translated as CASSAQEGTATYEQYF. Using reference TRBV9 and TRBJ2-7 for the parts outside the CDR3, the full variable domain is DSGVTQTPKHLITATGQRVTLRCSPRSGDLSVYWYQQSLDQGLQFLIQYYNGEERAKGNILERFSAQQFPDLHSELNLSSLELGDSALYFCASSAQEGTATYEQYFGPGTRLTVT.

V usage is TRBV10-3 and J usage is TRBJ1-5, with D perhaps matching TRBD1 (6 bases). The CDR3 spans 15 residues. Between the trimmed V and J ends, which lost 10 bases and 5 bases, there was a span of 21 bases. Germline V gene data show CDR1 as ENHRY and CDR2 as SYGVKD. The CDR3 sequence is CATQQGYGIDQPQHF. The CDR3 DNA is TGTGCCACCCAGCAGGGGTATGGTATCGATCAGCCCCAGCATTTT.

This clonotype was seen more than once but under ten times. The chain joins TRBV5-1 to TRBJ1-4; tentatively, D is TRBD1 (6 bases). Per germline, CDR1 SGHRS and CDR2 YFSETQ. The CDR3 length is 13 residues. V lost 3 bases to trimming and J lost 10 bases, with 13 bases between them. CDR3 amino acids: CASSSIQGGKLFF. CDR3 bases: TGCGCCAGCAGCTCAATACAGGGTGGAAAACTGTTTTTT.

This clonotype was recorded only once. The chain carries TRBV7-3 and TRBJ2-5; 15 nucleotides align to TRBD2. The tail of the sequence fits TRBJ2-1 better, so the J call may be wrong. The CDR3 spans 18 residues. Germline loops: CDR1 SGHTA, CDR2 FQGTGA. The CDR3: CASSLSGLAGGPWNEQFF. For the CDR3, the DNA is TGTGCCAGCAGCTTAAGCGGACTAGCGGGGGGGCCTTGGAATGAGCAGTTCTTC.

As to this clonotype: Given a much more abundant clone one base away, this may be a read error. The chain employs TRBV7-9 and TRBJ2-6; D remains unclear. Germline V gives CDR1 SEHNR, CDR2 FQNEAQ (reference sequence). The CDR3 totals 15 residues. V lost 0 bases and J 2 bases, leaving 5 bases between the germline ends. CDR3 sequence: CASSLAGPGANVLTF. The CDR3 DNA reads TGTGCCAGCAGCTTAGCAGGGCCTGGGGCCAACGTCCTGACTTTC.

This sequence joins TRBV9 and TRBJ1-4; a possible D gene is TRBD1 (6 bases). Germline V gene lookup returns CDR1 SGDLS and CDR2 YYNGEE. This CDR3 is built from 15 residues. V lost 0 bases and J 7 bases, leaving 13 bases between the germline ends. The CDR3 loop is CASSVGGRLGEKLFF. The CDR3 DNA reads TGTGCCAGCAGCGTAGGGGGGCGGTTAGGTGAAAAACTGTTTTTT.

This chain connects TRBV4-2 to TRBJ2-6; tentatively, D is TRBD1 (5 bases). The germline V gene encodes CDR1 LGHNA and CDR2 YNFKEQ. Trimming removed 1 base at V and 0 bases at J, with 16 bases between. The CDR3 sequence is 19 residues long. In DNA form, the CDR3 reads TGTGCCAGCAGCCAAGGGCTGGACAAGGTCCTCTCTGGGGCCAACGTCCTGACTTTC. As protein: CASSQGLDKVLSGANVLTF.

This clonotype has only a few counts. The CDR3 reads CASIETGAEETQYF. The CDR3 DNA reads TGTGCCAGCATAGAGACAGGGGCCGAAGAGACCCAGTACTTC. V gene TRBV28 combines with J gene TRBJ2-5; 8 nucleotides agree with TRBD1. J gave up 3 bases and V 7 bases, and 7 bases lay outside the gene matches. CDR1 is MDHEN and CDR2 is SYDVKM in the germline V gene. CDR3 length equals 14 residues.

A few counts support this clonotype. The chain recombines TRBV3-1 with TRBJ1-2; 10 nucleotides match TRBD1. Germline CDR1 LGHDT, CDR2 YNNKEL (reference sequence). The CDR3 extends over 14 amino acids. V lost 1 base and J lost 6; bases outside the gene matches: 2. The CDR3 nucleotides are TGTGCCAGCAGCCAAGGACAGGGGGCTGATGGCTACACCTTC. It yields the protein CASSQGQGADGYTF. Combining the CDR3 with reference TRBV3-1 and TRBJ1-2 gives the whole variable domain DTAVSQTPKYLVTQMGNDKSIKCEQNLGHDTMYWYKQDSKKFLKIMFSYNNKELIINETVPNRFSPKSPDKAHLNLHINSLELGDSAVYFCASSQGQGADGYTFGSGTRLTVV.

This clonotype was observed a handful of times. The chain recombines TRBV19 with TRBJ1-1; 7 nucleotides line up with TRBD1. The J segment lost 0 bases and the V segment lost 2 bases, leaving 0 bases of the junction unmatched. Germline CDR1 is LNHDA and CDR2 is SQIVND (reference sequence). There are 14 residues in the CDR3. The CDR3 nucleotides are TGTGCCAGTAGTATAAGGGGGCTGAACACTGAAGCTTTCTTT. Its translation is CASSIRGLNTEAFF.

This clonotype was picked up a small number of times. The rearrangement links TRBV20-1 to TRBJ1-5; D may be TRBD1 (6 bases). V was pared by 7 bases and J by 7 bases, with 14 bases between. Germline V CDR1 and CDR2: DFQATT, SNEGSKA (reference sequence). The CDR3 length is 12 residues. The CDR3 DNA reads as TGCAGTGGCAAGGGGGGAAACCAGCCCCAGCATTTT. Translating gives CSGKGGNQPQHF.

The V call is TRBV7-9, the J call TRBJ2-3; 9 positions agree with TRBD1. The germline V gene has CDR1 SEHNR and CDR2 FQNEAQ (reference sequence). Trimming removed 5 bases from V and 3 bases from J; junction bases left unmatched: 6. This CDR3 spans 15 amino acids. CDR3 region: CASSRRDRETDTQYF. DNA for the CDR3: TGTGCCAGCAGCCGGCGGGACAGGGAAACAGATACGCAGTATTTT. Based on the CDR3 plus reference TRBV7-9 and TRBJ2-3, the full variable domain is DTGVSQNPRHKITKRGQNVTFRCDPISEHNRLYWYRQTLGQGPEFLTYFQNEAQLEKSRLLSDRFSAERPKGSFSTLEIQRTEQGDSAMYLCASSRRDRETDTQYFGPGTRLTVL.

V and J are TRBV29-1 and TRBJ2-1; TRBD2 matches 8 bases. This CDR3 contains 14 residues. Germline lookup yields CDR1 SQVTM and CDR2 ANQGSEA. V dropped 1 base and J dropped 9; count of bases not matched to a gene: 8. CDR3 sequence reads: CSVEGRRGAIEQFF. Written as DNA, the CDR3 is TGCAGCGTTGAAGGGAGGCGGGGGGCTATTGAGCAGTTCTTC.

This clonotype was seen more than once but under ten times. The V gene is TRBV28, the J gene TRBJ2-3; 7 bases map to TRBD2. CDR3 length equals 18 residues. Trimming at V came to 2 bases and at J to 9 bases, leaving 20 bases not matched to a gene. Per the germline V gene, CDR1 is MDHEN and CDR2 is SYDVKM. As DNA, the CDR3 is TGTGCCAGCAGTTTAGCAAGGGGCACTAGCGAGTCCCCGGGGACGCAGTATTTT. It translates to CASSLARGTSESPGTQYF.

This clonotype was detected a few times. The chain links TRBV5-1 to TRBJ2-3; D ambiguous. The CDR3 sequence is 15 residues long. Germline-derived CDR1 and CDR2 are SGHRS and YFSETQ. Deletions cut 1 base from V and 5 bases from J, with 14 bases between. The CDR3: CASSLQDRSGDTQYF. The CDR3 region has the DNA TGCGCCAGCAGCTTGCAGGACCGTTCGGGAGATACGCAGTATTTT.

This chain uses TRBV7-3 with TRBJ2-1, with 8 positions matching TRBD1. In germline, CDR1 is SGHTA, CDR2 FQGTGA. CDR3 length equals 17 residues. Germline trimming cut 3 bases from V and 0 bases from J; bases unmatched to any gene: 7. The CDR3 DNA sequence: TGTGCCAGCAGCTTTAGGCCCGGACAGGGCTCCTACAATGAGCAGTTCTTC. Its protein is CASSFRPGQGSYNEQFF.

V is TRBV27 and J is TRBJ2-5; 9 bases are a match to TRBD2. The DNA end is more similar to TRBJ2-1, so the J call may be wrong. In germline, CDR1 is MNHEY, CDR2 SMNVEV (reference sequence). There are 15 residues in the CDR3. The DNA of the CDR3 is TGTGCCAGCAGTCCTTCGTTAGCGGGGGTGGCTGAGCAGTTCTTC. Its protein is CASSPSLAGVAEQFF.

This clonotype occurred a few times. The gene calls are TRBV4-1 and TRBJ2-2; TRBD2 agrees at 10 bases. The CDR3 extends over 20 amino acids. The J segment lost 0 bases and the V segment lost 2 bases, leaving 12 bases of the junction unmatched. Germline V gene data show CDR1 as MGHRA and CDR2 as YSYEKL. The CDR3 loop is CASSQREPGTSDANTGELFF. CDR3 coding DNA: TGCGCCAGCAGCCAACGAGAACCCGGGACTAGCGACGCGAACACCGGGGAGCTGTTTTTT.

The CDR3 loop reads CASTLEGAAGNSPLHF. CDR3 nucleotides: TGTGCCAGCACCCTGGAGGGGGCCGCGGGTAATTCACCCCTCCACTTT. The chain employs TRBV6-2 or TRBV6-3 and TRBJ1-6; 7 bases align to TRBD1. The junction had 12 bases not matched to a gene; V was cut back by 7 bases and J by 6 bases. The V gene's germline CDR1 is MNHEY and CDR2 SVGEGT. The CDR3 runs to 16 residues.

This chain joins TRBV30 and TRBJ1-1; no definite D call. The CDR3 length is 13 residues. V dropped 4 bases and J dropped 6 bases, with 15 bases sitting between them. Germline assignment: CDR1 GTSNPN and CDR2 SVGIG (reference sequence). In DNA form, the CDR3 reads TGTGCCTGGAAGCCCCCTGGTCGGGCTGAAGCTTTCTTT. Its protein is CAWKPPGRAEAFF.

This sequence joins TRBV6-5 and TRBJ2-5; 7 bases align to TRBD1. TRBJ2-1 matches the DNA end more closely, so the J call is doubtful. The V gene's germline CDR1 is MNHEY and CDR2 SVGAGI. The CDR3 sequence is 14 residues long. As DNA, the CDR3 is TGTGCCAGCAGTTACTCGAAGGGGACAGATGAGCAGTTCTTC. Protein sequence: CASSYSKGTDEQFF.

The chain joins TRBV20-1 to TRBJ2-2; TRBD2 agrees at 11 bases. Germline loops: CDR1 DFQATT, CDR2 SNEGSKA (reference sequence). V dropped 0 bases and J dropped 6; count of bases not matched to a gene: 9. The CDR3 spans 17 residues. CDR3 amino acids: CSARDDLAGGRPGELFF. As DNA, the CDR3 is TGCAGTGCTAGAGATGACCTAGCGGGGGGTCGACCCGGGGAGCTGTTTTTT.

The chain couples TRBV2 to TRBJ2-3; D is possibly TRBD2 (5 bases). Trimming left V 5 bases short and J 2 bases short, with 14 bases between. Germline V gives CDR1 SNHLY, CDR2 FYNNEI. There are 15 residues in the CDR3. The CDR3 spells CASSSPKEVTDTQYF. CDR3 bases: TGTGCCAGCAGTAGCCCAAAGGAGGTCACAGATACGCAGTATTTT.